Shown below are 21 T cell receptor beta chains from a single sample sequenced in a study of Graves' ophthalmopathy and Graves' hyperthyroidism (dated by TCRdb to between 2017 and 2018). Sequenced on an Illumina HiSeq 2000. TCR beta CDR3 regions were amplified from RNA transcripts for repertoire sequencing. The first round was an RT-PCR using HTBI primers with the Qiagen OneStep RT-PCR kit, and this first round was followed by a second-round multiplex PCR, then size selection and purification. TCRdb's own reprocessing of the public reads used fastp at Q25 and MiXCR and kept productive beta chains. All rows with the same CDR3 protein become a single entry with the most common DNA and genes. For this sample there are about 380,000 distinct CDR3 sequences; over 15% appear just once. The top ten hold around 7% of the sample. Material: peripheral blood. Receptor source: a woman aged 18 to 35 with stable Graves' hyperthyroidism. Donor details come from another sample of the same person, matched by shared clones.

This clonotype was detected ten times or more. The chain joins TRBV20-1 to TRBJ2-7; the D gene is possibly TRBD2 (6 bases). CDR3 size: 14 residues. The germline V and J ends were trimmed by 5 bases and 3 bases, with 17 bases remaining between them. The V gene's germline CDR1 is DFQATT and CDR2 SNEGSKA (reference sequence). CDR3 nucleotides: TGCAGTGCTTGCCGGGACTTAGGACACTACGAGCAGTACTTC. Its protein product is CSACRDLGHYEQYF.

This clonotype was recorded many times. The chain recombines TRBV5-1 with TRBJ1-1, with D possibly matching TRBD1 (5 bases). The CDR3 totals 15 residues. Trimming took off 3 bases at V and 5 bases at J, with 17 bases between the two ends. In germline, CDR1 is SGHRS, CDR2 YFSETQ. CDR3 loop: CASSSSRGVRTEAFF. The DNA for the CDR3 is TGCGCCAGCAGCTCCTCAAGGGGAGTGAGGACTGAAGCTTTCTTT.

This clonotype was recorded at least ten times. The chain has TRBV29-1 and TRBJ1-1; D not certain. Trimming removed 7 bases from V and 4 bases from J, with 25 bases in between. The length of the CDR3 is 16 residues. CDR1 is SQVTM and CDR2 is ANQGSEA in the germline V gene. CDR3 bases: TGCAGCGCCGCGCTTCTGGGCCCACCGATGGGCACTGAAGCTTTCTTT. Translated, it gives CSAALLGPPMGTEAFF.

This clonotype was seen at least ten times. The chain links TRBV2 to TRBJ1-5; D call uncertain. V was cut by 2 bases and J by 4 bases, with 15 bases left in between. Per germline, CDR1 SNHLY and CDR2 FYNNEI. The CDR3 has 16 amino acids. The CDR3 reads CASSENGVVENQPQHF. CDR3 sequence (DNA): TGTGCCAGCAGTGAAAACGGGGTCGTTGAAAATCAGCCCCAGCATTTT.

This clonotype occurred many times. The chain combines TRBV20-1 with TRBJ1-5, with D uncertain. The CDR3 length is 13 residues. Germline CDR1 is DFQATT and CDR2 is SNEGSKA (reference sequence). The CDR3 bases are TGCAGCGCGCGGAATGGGGTCAATCAGCCCCAGCATTTT. It codes for CSARNGVNQPQHF.

The table lists this clonotype with a few counts. The genes are TRBV7-6 and TRBJ2-5, with D possibly being TRBD2 (6 bases). The CDR3 runs to 14 residues. CDR1 is SGHVS, CDR2 FNYEAQ, per germline. V dropped 4 bases and J dropped 3 bases, with 12 bases sitting between them. CDR3 sequence reads: CASSSWGGEETQYF. DNA for the CDR3: TGTGCCAGCAGCTCCTGGGGCGGGGAAGAGACCCAGTACTTC. Full variable domain (remainder filled in from reference TRBV7-6 and TRBJ2-5): GAGVSQSPRYKVTKRGQDVALRCDPISGHVSLYWYRQALGQGPEFLTYFNYEAQQDKSGLPNDRFSAERPEGSISTLTIQRTEQRDSAMYRCASSSWGGEETQYFGPGTRLLVL.

This rearrangement joins TRBV7-9 to TRBJ2-5, with D perhaps given as TRBD1 or TRBD2 (6 bases each). Germline CDR1 reads SEHNR; CDR2 reads FQNEAQ (reference sequence). The CDR3 is 15 residues long. V lost 0 bases to trimming and J lost 5 bases, with 13 bases between them. The CDR3 region is CASSLAIGGRETQYF. The CDR3 DNA follows: TGTGCCAGCAGCTTAGCGATCGGGGGCCGGGAGACCCAGTACTTC.

This clonotype was picked up a small number of times. V is TRBV7-9 and J is TRBJ2-7, with 8 bases that match TRBD1. Germline CDR1 reads SEHNR; CDR2 reads FQNEAQ (reference sequence). The CDR3 is 13 amino acids. V lost 5 bases and J lost 6; bases outside the gene matches: 6. The DNA for the CDR3 is TGTGCCAGCAGCCCGCGGACAGGGAGCGAGCAGTACTTC. This sequence encodes CASSPRTGSEQYF.

The V call is TRBV10-2, the J call TRBJ1-1; no firm D call. V was cut by 3 bases and J by 1 base, with 15 bases left in between. CDR3 length: 16 residues. Per the germline V gene, CDR1 is WSHSY and CDR2 is SAAADI. The CDR3 reads CASSDPTPRGNTEAFF. The DNA of the CDR3 is TGCGCCAGCAGTGACCCTACCCCCCGGGGGAACACTGAAGCTTTCTTT.

This clonotype was counted between two and nine times. The V call is TRBV5-1, the J call TRBJ2-5; 9 nucleotides match TRBD1. The CDR3 has 15 residues. In germline, CDR1 is SGHRS, CDR2 YFSETQ. V was pared by 2 bases and J by 5 bases, with 7 bases of the junction left unmatched. The CDR3 DNA is TGCGCCAGCAGCTTTTCGGACAGGGGTAGGGAGACCCAGTACTTC. It specifies CASSFSDRGRETQYF.

This clonotype was seen only a few times. The CDR3: CASSYSTLAGGSAGELFF. The CDR3 DNA sequence: TGTGCCAGCAGTTACTCGACCCTAGCGGGGGGTTCGGCCGGGGAGCTGTTTTTT. The chain uses TRBV6-2 or TRBV6-3 and TRBJ2-2; 11 positions agree with TRBD2. Germline trimming cut 0 bases from V and 6 bases from J; bases unmatched to any gene: 9. The CDR3 has 18 amino acids. Germline V CDR1 and CDR2: MNHEY, SVGEGT.

This clonotype was seen at least ten times. This sequence joins TRBV12-3 or TRBV12-4 and TRBJ1-3; no definite D call. The CDR3 covers 14 residues. The V and J ends lost 3 bases and 2 bases respectively, with 8 bases between them. Here the CDR3 reads CASSFSRTGNTIYF. The CDR3 DNA is TGTGCCAGCAGTTTCAGCAGGACTGGAAACACCATATATTTT.

This clonotype has ten or more counts. J is TRBJ1-5 and V is TRBV6-5, with unresolved D. Germline V CDR1 and CDR2: MNHEY, SVGAGI. The CDR3 covers 14 residues. Trimming cost V 0 bases and J 4 bases, with 7 bases left between them. The CDR3 bases are TGTGCCAGCAGTTACTCGGGAAGGAATCAGCCCCAGCATTTT. Its translation: CASSYSGRNQPQHF.

The chain links TRBV12-3 or TRBV12-4 to TRBJ2-2; possibly TRBD2 for D (6 bases). Trimming took 6 bases from V and 7 from J, leaving 12 bases between them. The CDR3 runs to 13 residues. The CDR3 bases are TGTGCCAGCAGGCTCGGGGGTGGCGGGGAGCTGTTTTTT. Its translation: CASRLGGGGELFF.

This clonotype was observed many times. The chain couples TRBV25-1 to TRBJ1-1, with TRBD1 as a possible D gene (6 bases). V was clipped by 3 bases and J by 6 bases, with 14 bases between them. Germline loops: CDR1 MGHDK, CDR2 SYGVNS. The CDR3 covers 14 residues. CDR3 nucleotides: TGTGCCAGCAGTGATCGGCAGGGGCAGGCTGAAGCTTTCTTT. Translation: CASSDRQGQAEAFF. Together with reference TRBV25-1 and TRBJ1-1, the CDR3 gives the full variable domain: EADIYQTPRYLVIGTGKKITLECSQTMGHDKMYWYQQDPGMELHLIHYSYGVNSTEKGDLSSESTVSRIRTEHFPLTLESARPSHTSQYLCASSDRQGQAEAFFGQGTRLTVV.

V gene TRBV6-1 combines with J gene TRBJ2-7; TRBD1 matches at 8 bases. This CDR3 is built from 15 residues. With V trimmed by 1 base and J by 2 bases, 4 bases remained unmatched. The germline CDR1 and CDR2 sequences are MNHNS and SASEGT. As DNA, the CDR3 is TGTGCCAGCAGTGAAGGGACAGGGACCGCCTACGAGCAGTACTTC. As protein: CASSEGTGTAYEQYF.

V is TRBV2 and J is TRBJ2-2; D uncertain. The length of the CDR3 is 13 residues. Germline V gene data show CDR1 as SNHLY and CDR2 as FYNNEI. V gave up 7 bases and J gave up 3 bases, with 9 bases separating them. CDR3 in DNA: TGTGCCAGCAACCGAGACCACACCGGGGAGCTGTTTTTT. This translates into CASNRDHTGELFF. The full variable domain, completed using reference TRBV2 and TRBJ2-2, is EPEVTQTPSHQVTQMGQEVILRCVPISNHLYFYWYRQILGQKVEFLVSFYNNEISEKSEIFDDQFSVERPDGSNFTLKIRSTKLEDSAMYFCASNRDHTGELFFGEGSRLTVL.

The CDR3 DNA sequence: TGTGCCAGCAGAAAAGTCGGGACAGTCTTAAATCAGCCCCAGCATTTT. Translation gives CASRKVGTVLNQPQHF. The chain couples TRBV12-3 or TRBV12-4 to TRBJ1-5; TRBD1 matches at 7 bases. This CDR3 contains 16 residues. Trimming cost V 6 bases and J 4 bases; bases outside gene matches: 12.

This clonotype occurred many times. The chain is built from TRBV12-3 or TRBV12-4 and TRBJ2-7; no definite D call. V was cut by 3 bases and J by 2 bases, with 8 bases left in between. CDR3 length: 13 residues. CDR3 coding DNA: TGTGCCAGCAGTTTCCCAGAGGCCTACGAGCAGTACTTC. It specifies CASSFPEAYEQYF.

The V call is TRBV28, the J call TRBJ2-7, with a weak D call TRBD2 (5 bases). Germline V CDR1 and CDR2: MDHEN, SYDVKM. This CDR3 spans 13 amino acids. V lost 2 bases and J lost 9, with 14 bases in between. This CDR3 reads CASSLPPLARQYF. CDR3 sequence (DNA): TGTGCCAGCAGTTTACCCCCCCTAGCAAGGCAGTACTTC. The whole variable domain, filled in from reference TRBV28 and TRBJ2-7, reads DVKVTQSSRYLVKRTGEKVFLECVQDMDHENMFWYRQDPGLGLRLIYFSYDVKMKEKGDIPEGYSVSREKKERFSLILESASTNQTSMYLCASSLPPLARQYFGPGTRLTVT.

This clonotype was seen ten or more times. The genes are TRBV20-1 and TRBJ2-7, with 7 bases aligning to TRBD2. Germline values: CDR1 DFQATT, CDR2 SNEGSKA (reference sequence). Unmatched junction bases numbered 11, after V lost 0 bases and J lost 6 bases. The CDR3 is made up of 15 amino acids. CDR3 region: CSARDSERGKGEQYF. The CDR3 DNA sequence: TGCAGTGCTAGAGATTCGGAGCGGGGCAAAGGCGAGCAGTACTTC.